This T cell receptor beta chain was identified during a study of T cells in localized non-small cell lung cancer. The protocol was immunoSEQ multiplex PCR, while the TCRdb copy is restricted to in-frame clones and leaves out a portion. The sample includes 45,000 to 65,000 clones, approximately 90% of them seen just once. This CDR3 is 16 amino acids long. CDR1 is SNHLY and CDR2 is FYNNEI in the germline V gene. V gave up 2 bases and J gave up 2 bases; unmatched junction bases: 5. The origin of this receptor is a man aged 40 to 69 with stage I squamous cell lung carcinoma. The sample was peripheral blood, taken before any cancer treatment. The V gene is TRBV2, the J gene TRBJ2-1; 8 bases fit TRBD2. The CDR3 spells CASSEPLAGAYNEQFF. CDR3 nucleotides: TGTGCCAGCAGTGAACCCCTAGCGGGCGCCTACAATGAGCAGTTCTTC.